This TCR beta chain was documented in a study of cytomegalovirus exposure and HLA in healthy donors. Findings and caveats of the study: As immune exposure information, only CMV serostatus was available. Among the CMV-associated chains, a few were confirmed in vitro as specific for CMV antigens.

This CDR3 spans 15 amino acids. The germline CDR1 and CDR2 sequences are MNHEY and SVGAGI. Trimming shortened V by 0 bases and J by 2 bases, and 9 bases separated the two germline ends. Healthy bone marrow donors made up the donor group. 60 Vbeta and 13 Jbeta primers were used in PCR. The table came from immunoSEQ multiplex PCR; TCRdb's copy has only in-frame clones and leaves some out. The sample consists of more than 100,000 clones, roughly 66% of them appearing once. Regarding this clone: Its antigen remains unidentified.

Input material: PBMCs. This sequence joins TRBV6-5 and TRBJ2-3; a possible D gene is TRBD2 (6 bases). This clonotype was sampled from a woman between 45 and 60 years old in good health and CMV-seronegative. The CDR3 DNA follows: TGTGCCAGCAGTTACTCGGGACTCCTCACAGATACGCAGTATTTT. Its protein is CASSYSGLLTDTQYF.